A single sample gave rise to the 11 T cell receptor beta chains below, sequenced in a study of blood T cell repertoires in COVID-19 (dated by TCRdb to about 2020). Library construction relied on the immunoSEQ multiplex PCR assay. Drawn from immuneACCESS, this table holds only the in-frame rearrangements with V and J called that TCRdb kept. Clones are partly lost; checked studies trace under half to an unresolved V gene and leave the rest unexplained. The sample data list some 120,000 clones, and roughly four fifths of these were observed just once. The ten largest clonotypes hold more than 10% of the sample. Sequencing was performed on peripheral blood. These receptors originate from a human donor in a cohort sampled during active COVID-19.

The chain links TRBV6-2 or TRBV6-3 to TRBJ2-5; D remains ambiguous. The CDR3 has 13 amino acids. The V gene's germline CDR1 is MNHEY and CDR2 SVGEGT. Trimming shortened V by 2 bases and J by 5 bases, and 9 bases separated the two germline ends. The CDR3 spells CASSYLEQETQYF. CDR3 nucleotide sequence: TGTGCCAGCAGTTACCTGGAACAGGAGACCCAGTACTTC.

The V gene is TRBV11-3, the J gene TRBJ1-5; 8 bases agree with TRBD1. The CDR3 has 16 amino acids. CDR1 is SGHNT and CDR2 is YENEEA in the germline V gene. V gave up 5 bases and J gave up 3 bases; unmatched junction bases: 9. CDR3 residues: CASSPRRTGNNQPQHF. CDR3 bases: TGTGCCAGCAGCCCAAGACGGACAGGGAACAATCAGCCCCAGCATTTT.

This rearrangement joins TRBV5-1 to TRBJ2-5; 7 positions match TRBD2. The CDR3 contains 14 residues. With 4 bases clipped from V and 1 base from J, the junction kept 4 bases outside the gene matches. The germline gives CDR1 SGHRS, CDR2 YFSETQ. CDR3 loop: CASSPGLLQETQYF. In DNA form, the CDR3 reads TGCGCCAGCAGCCCGGGACTACTCCAAGAGACCCAGTACTTC.

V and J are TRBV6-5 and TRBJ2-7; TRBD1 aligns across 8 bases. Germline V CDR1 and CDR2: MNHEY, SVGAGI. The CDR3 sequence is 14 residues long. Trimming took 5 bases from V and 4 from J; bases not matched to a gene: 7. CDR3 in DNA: TGTGCCAGCAGTAAAACGGACAGGGTTTACGAGCAGTACTTC. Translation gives CASSKTDRVYEQYF.

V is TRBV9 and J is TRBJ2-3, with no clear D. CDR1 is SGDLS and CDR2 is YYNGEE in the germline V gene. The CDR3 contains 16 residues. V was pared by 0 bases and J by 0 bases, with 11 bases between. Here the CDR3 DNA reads TGTGCCAGCAGCGTAGTTCCAGAGACTAGCACAGATACGCAGTATTTT. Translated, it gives CASSVVPETSTDTQYF.

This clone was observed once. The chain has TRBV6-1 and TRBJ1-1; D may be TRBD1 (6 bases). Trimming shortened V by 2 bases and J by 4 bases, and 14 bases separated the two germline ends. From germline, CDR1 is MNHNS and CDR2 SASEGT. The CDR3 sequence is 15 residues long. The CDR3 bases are TGTGCCAGCAGTGAAATACAGGGTATCGGCACTGAAGCTTTCTTT. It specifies CASSEIQGIGTEAFF.

CDR3 bases: TGCGCCAGCAGTGAGCCGGGACAGGGGGAAAAACTGTTTTTT. Protein product: CASSEPGQGEKLFF. The V call is TRBV10-1, the J call TRBJ1-4; 10 positions agree with TRBD1. The CDR3 is 14 amino acids. Losses at the gene ends were 2 bases for V and 8 bases for J; bases not matched to a gene: 2. CDR1 and CDR2 from the germline V gene are WNHNN and SYGVQD (reference sequence).

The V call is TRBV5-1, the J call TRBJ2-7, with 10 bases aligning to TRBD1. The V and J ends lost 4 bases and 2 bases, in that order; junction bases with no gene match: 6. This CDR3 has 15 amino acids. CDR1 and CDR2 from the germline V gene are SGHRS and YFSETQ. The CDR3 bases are TGCGCCAGCAGCATCAGACAGGGGGCGGCCTACGAGCAGTACTTC. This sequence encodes CASSIRQGAAYEQYF.

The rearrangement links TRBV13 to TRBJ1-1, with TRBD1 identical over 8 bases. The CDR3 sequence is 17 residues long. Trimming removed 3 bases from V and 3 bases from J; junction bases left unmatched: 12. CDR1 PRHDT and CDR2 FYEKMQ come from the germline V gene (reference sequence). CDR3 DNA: TGTGCCAGCAGCTTTCGACTTTTCTACAGGGGGGACACTGAAGCTTTCTTT. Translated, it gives CASSFRLFYRGDTEAFF.

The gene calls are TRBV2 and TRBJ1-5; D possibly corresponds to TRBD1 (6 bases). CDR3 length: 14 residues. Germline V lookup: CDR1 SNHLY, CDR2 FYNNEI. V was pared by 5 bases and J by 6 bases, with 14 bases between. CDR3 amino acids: CASSPGHSAQPQHF. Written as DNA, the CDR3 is TGTGCCAGCAGTCCGGGACATTCCGCTCAGCCCCAGCATTTT.

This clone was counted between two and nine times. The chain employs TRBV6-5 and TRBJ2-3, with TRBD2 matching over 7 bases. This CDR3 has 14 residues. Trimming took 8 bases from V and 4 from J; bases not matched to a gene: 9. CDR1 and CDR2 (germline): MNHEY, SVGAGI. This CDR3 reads CASGRDPRADTQYF. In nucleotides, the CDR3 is TGTGCCAGCGGGAGGGACCCCCGTGCAGATACGCAGTATTTT.